The present entry profiles one T cell receptor (beta chain) with its context. Its antigen is unknown. Per-base qualities were not stored, and no clone one base away is much larger. Whole blood was collected in K2EDTA tubes by collaborating institutions according to the institutions' own protocols. For TCRbeta analysis, collaborator samples were shipped as frozen whole blood, as isolated PBMCs, or as DNA extracted from either sample type. The sample is drawn from a study of blood T cell repertoires in COVID-19 (dated by TCRdb to 2020 to 2021). For the wider study: Samples covering the acute and convalescent phases of COVID-19 were provided by collaborators in the United States, Italy and Spain. The prospective study material was composed of cDNA or gDNA derived from T cells, B-cell-depleted T cells, or PBMCs. Where HLA class I and class II types were available, the types were taken from metadata supplied by the sample provider, not from assay-based typing. Samples came from the ongoing ImmuneRACE study (first 160 participants) plus 1,254 subjects from 6 global collaborators. Sample metadata almost always included a de-identified subject ID, COVID-19 status, age in years and sex. The dataset comprised deeply sampled blood TCRbeta repertoires from subjects exposed to, actively infected with, or recovered from COVID-19. A freely available public database, intended as a resource for researchers studying the immune response to SARS-CoV-2, is where the repertoires were released.

The immunoSEQ Assay, a bias-controlled multiplex PCR, was used to amplify TCRbeta CDR3 regions from genomic DNA. The source study handled its data this way. The number of nucleated cells in each sample was estimated by amplification of reference gene primers within the assay. To quantify the absolute abundance of each unique TCRbeta CDR3 rearrangement, sequence reads were collapsed and filtered. For each sample, productive Simpson clonality was calculated as the square root of Simpson's diversity index over productive rearrangements. TCRdb stores this immuneACCESS table with in-frame sequences only. Part of the clones is absent; in the studies checked, under half of the shortfall reflects unresolved V genes, and no reason is known for the rest. Clonal size and the V and J genes are those of that table, whereas D and trimming came from the DNA. Counted in this sample were about 71,000 clones; roughly 76% of them appeared once. The biggest ten clones account for around 27% of the sample.

Based on the germline V gene, the CDR1 and CDR2 sequences are KGHSH and LQKENI. V is cut by 3 bases and J by 2 bases, and the space between the germline ends is 10 bases. Counted from cysteine to phenylalanine, this CDR3 has 15 amino acids. This entry keeps only the CDR3 DNA: 45 bases, framed from base 1. Overall results and qualifications from the work: Clinical and demographic metadata were provided uncurated, with the amount varying by source and participant.

Recombination linked TRBV18 to TRBJ2-2; TRBD1 might be the D gene, on 6 matching bases. The sample taken for sequencing was peripheral blood. The origin of this receptor is a woman of 80 years or more with active or convalescent COVID-19. The DNA sequence is as follows: TGTGCCAGCTCACCCGGGACACACAACACCGGGGAGCTGTTTTTT. Its protein product is CASSPGTHNTGELFF.